These 5 T cell receptor beta chains came from one sample sequenced in a study of identical twins. TCRdb itself ran the 5' RACE reads through MiXCR, one entry per CDR3 protein. The table lists fewer than 250,000 distinct CDR3 sequences, 6% to 8.5% of them singletons. The data were also submitted as part of a second study, on yellow fever vaccine responses in identical twins.

The sequenced sample consisted of CD8+ T cells sorted from blood. The origin of the receptors is a woman younger than 35 in good health.

This clonotype was counted at least ten times. This chain connects TRBV28 to TRBJ1-5; D gene uncertain. V shed 7 bases and J shed 3 bases, with 13 bases lying between them. CDR1 MDHEN and CDR2 SYDVKM come from the germline V gene. The CDR3 loop spans 14 amino acids. CDR3 sequence (DNA): TGTGCCAGCACCATTTTGGACTCCAATCAGCCCCAGCATTTT. Its translation is CASTILDSNQPQHF.

In this sample, this clonotype turned up a few times. V gene TRBV3-1 combines with J gene TRBJ2-5; unclear D gene. The CDR3 runs to 13 residues. Trimming removed 6 bases from V and 2 bases from J, with 10 bases in between. Germline V gene sequence: CDR1 LGHDT, CDR2 YNNKEL (reference sequence). CDR3 residues: CASRIRGQETQYF. The DNA for the CDR3 is TGTGCCAGCAGGATCCGCGGTCAAGAGACCCAGTACTTC.

This clonotype was picked up a small number of times. The gene calls are TRBV28 and TRBJ2-5; 9 bases align to TRBD1. This CDR3 is built from 15 residues. Trimming took 7 bases from V and 5 from J; bases not matched to a gene: 11. Germline V gene lookup returns CDR1 MDHEN and CDR2 SYDVKM. CDR3: CASIAGTGTGETQYF. The CDR3 nucleotides read TGTGCCAGCATTGCGGGGACAGGGACGGGGGAGACCCAGTACTTC.

The rearrangement uses TRBV20-1 and TRBJ2-7; 7 nucleotides match TRBD1. The CDR3 runs to 13 residues. J gave up 3 bases and V 0 bases, and 2 bases lay outside the gene matches. Germline CDR1 DFQATT, CDR2 SNEGSKA (reference sequence). CDR3: CSARDSGGYEQYF. DNA of the CDR3: TGCAGTGCTAGAGATTCAGGGGGCTACGAGCAGTACTTC.

Only a few counts were recorded for this clonotype. The CDR3 DNA reads TGTGCCAGCAACCTTGGCATCAATACGCAGTATTTT. Amino acid sequence: CASNLGINTQYF. This rearrangement joins TRBV28 to TRBJ2-3; unclear D gene. In germline, CDR1 is MDHEN, CDR2 SYDVKM. V lost 7 bases, J lost 7 bases, and 12 bases lay in between. There are 12 residues in the CDR3.